The next 28 T cell receptor beta chains were all read from a single sample in a study of cytomegalovirus exposure and HLA in healthy donors. The table came from immunoSEQ multiplex PCR; TCRdb's copy has only in-frame clones and leaves some out. The sample gives 200,000 to 300,000 clones, approximately 84% of which show up once; about 11% is in the top ten. Input material: PBMCs. The source of these receptors is a man aged 18 to 29 in good health and CMV-seropositive.

This clone showed up just once. The CDR3 loop reads CASSLEPSGRAGVTGELFF. Here the CDR3 DNA reads TGTGCCAGCAGCTTGGAACCTAGCGGGAGGGCCGGCGTCACCGGGGAGCTGTTTTTT. This chain joins TRBV5-4 and TRBJ2-2; 12 bases are shared with TRBD2. The trim removed 0 bases at V and 4 bases at J, leaving 10 bases unmatched. The CDR3 is 19 amino acids. Looked up from germline, CDR1 is SGHNT and CDR2 is YYREEE (reference sequence).

V gene TRBV6-5 combines with J gene TRBJ2-2; 7 bases are a match to TRBD2. From germline, CDR1 is MNHEY and CDR2 SVGAGI. V was pared by 5 bases and J by 1 base, with 4 bases of the junction left unmatched. The CDR3 loop spans 15 amino acids. The CDR3 DNA is TGTGCCAGCAGTCGGGCTAGCGGGAACACCGGGGAGCTGTTTTTT. Translation: CASSRASGNTGELFF.

This clone showed up just a few times. This chain links TRBV7-8 with TRBJ2-6; the match to TRBD1 covers 9 bases. The CDR3 has 16 residues. Germline-derived CDR1 and CDR2 are SGHVS and FQNEAQ. Losses at the gene ends were 5 bases for V and 2 bases for J; bases not matched to a gene: 4. CDR3 DNA: TGTGCCAGCAGCCCGAGGACAGGGGCTGGGGCCAACGTCCTGACTTTC. This codes for CASSPRTGAGANVLTF.

The chain uses TRBV11-2 and TRBJ1-2, with D uncertain. Per the germline V gene, CDR1 is SGHAT and CDR2 is FQNNGV. Trimming removed 8 bases at V and 3 bases at J, with 7 bases between. The CDR3 extends over 11 amino acids. The CDR3 loop reads CASGRDYGYTF. The CDR3 coding sequence is TGTGCCAGCGGCCGGGACTATGGCTACACCTTC.

V gene TRBV4-1 combines with J gene TRBJ1-4; D is unresolved. This CDR3 region has 18 residues. With 2 bases removed from V and 6 bases from J, the gap between germline ends came to 22 bases. The germline gives CDR1 MGHRA, CDR2 YSYEKL. CDR3 nucleotide sequence: TGCGCCAGCAGCCAAAACCCGTGGTCGGCTAGAATCTATGAAAAACTGTTTTTT. Amino acids: CASSQNPWSARIYEKLFF.

The rearrangement uses TRBV7-6 and TRBJ2-7; TRBD1 aligns across 11 bases. The CDR3 consists of 15 residues. Germline CDR1 SGHVS, CDR2 FNYEAQ. Trimming cost V 2 bases and J 3 bases; bases outside gene matches: 3. DNA for the CDR3: TGTGCCAGCAGCTTATCCGGGACAGGGGGCTACGAGCAGTACTTC. Translated: CASSLSGTGGYEQYF.

The chain employs TRBV28 and TRBJ1-2; D unresolved. Germline V gives CDR1 MDHEN, CDR2 SYDVKM. The V end lost 4 bases, the J end lost 0 bases, and 9 bases lay between the germline ends. The CDR3 consists of 14 residues. The CDR3 protein is CASSWRRSNYGYTF. The CDR3 DNA sequence: TGTGCCAGCAGTTGGAGACGGTCTAACTATGGCTACACCTTC.

The chain joins TRBV5-4 to TRBJ1-1; D remains ambiguous. Trimming removed 3 bases from V and 2 bases from J, with 17 bases in between. Per the germline V gene, CDR1 is SGHNT and CDR2 is YYREEE (reference sequence). The CDR3 loop spans 16 amino acids. The chain's CDR3 is CASSSTLTDLNTEAFF. As DNA, the CDR3 is TGTGCCAGCAGCTCCACGCTGACGGACCTAAACACTGAAGCTTTCTTT.

This clone was recorded once. The chain combines TRBV7-7 with TRBJ1-5, with TRBD1 as a possible D gene (6 bases). The germline V gene has CDR1 SSHAT and CDR2 FNYEAQ (reference sequence). The CDR3 length is 17 residues. V lost 5 bases and J lost 5, with 22 bases in between. CDR3 sequence: CASSPPVGGRRDQPQHF. DNA for the CDR3: TGTGCCAGCAGCCCCCCCGTGGGGGGGCGACGGGATCAGCCCCAGCATTTT.

The chain joins TRBV5-1 to TRBJ1-2; D remains ambiguous. The CDR3 totals 14 residues. The V gene's germline CDR1 is SGHRS and CDR2 YFSETQ. V gave up 0 bases and J gave up 4 bases, with 10 bases separating them. The CDR3 DNA sequence: TGCGCCAGCAGCTTGGCCCCGGACGGCTATGGCTACACCTTC. As protein: CASSLAPDGYGYTF.

The chain combines TRBV5-4 with TRBJ2-1, with D possibly being TRBD2 (6 bases). CDR3 length: 12 amino acids. The ends were cut back, 3 bases at V and 9 bases at J, with 10 bases in the middle. Germline loops: CDR1 SGHNT, CDR2 YYREEE (reference sequence). In DNA, the CDR3 is TGTGCCAGCAGCTGGGGGACTGGTGAGCAGTTCTTC. Protein sequence: CASSWGTGEQFF.

This chain uses TRBV7-9 with TRBJ1-1; TRBD1 agrees at 11 bases. The CDR3 has 16 amino acids. The junction had 8 bases not matched to a gene; V was cut back by 3 bases and J by 5 bases. CDR1 and CDR2 from the germline V gene are SEHNR and FQNEAQ (reference sequence). The CDR3 loop reads CASSLGDRGRETEAFF. CDR3 in DNA: TGTGCCAGCAGCTTGGGGGACAGGGGGAGAGAAACTGAAGCTTTCTTT.

This clone was detected only once. This rearrangement joins TRBV18 to TRBJ2-7; D might be TRBD1 or TRBD2, each matching 6 bases. There are 12 residues in the CDR3. Germline V gene lookup returns CDR1 KGHSH and CDR2 LQKENI. V was trimmed by 3 bases and J by 6 bases, leaving 9 bases between them. The CDR3 protein is CASSPGGPEQYF. The CDR3, as DNA: TGTGCCAGCTCACCGGGGGGCCCCGAGCAGTACTTC.

The chain is built from TRBV7-9 and TRBJ1-3; no definite D call. The germline V gene has CDR1 SEHNR and CDR2 FQNEAQ (reference sequence). V was shortened by 1 base and J by 8 bases, with 12 bases between the two germline ends. This CDR3 contains 14 residues. The CDR3 region is CASSLGSVGDTIYF. For the CDR3, the DNA is TGTGCCAGCAGCTTAGGTAGCGTCGGAGACACCATATATTTT.

The chain carries TRBV5-4 and TRBJ1-2; D unresolved. Germline assignment: CDR1 SGHNT and CDR2 YYREEE (reference sequence). This CDR3 contains 15 residues. The V end was cut by 1 base, the J end by 0 bases, with 10 bases between. CDR3 amino acids: CASSLTGAANYGYTF. CDR3 bases: TGTGCCAGCAGCTTGACTGGTGCAGCTAACTATGGCTACACCTTC.

The chain carries TRBV6-1 and TRBJ1-4; D is unclear. The CDR3 consists of 12 residues. Trimming removed 2 bases from V and 8 bases from J, with 6 bases in between. CDR1 is MNHNS, CDR2 SASEGT, per germline. The CDR3 spells CASSEFWEKLFF. The CDR3 DNA reads as TGTGCCAGCAGTGAATTTTGGGAAAAACTGTTTTTT.

This chain joins TRBV7-2 and TRBJ2-7; D possibly corresponds to TRBD2 (6 bases). The CDR3 length is 14 residues. V was pared by 2 bases and J by 3 bases, with 11 bases between. CDR1 and CDR2 from the germline V gene are SGHTA and FQGNSA. CDR3 residues: CASSLTGVNYEQYF. The CDR3 nucleotides read TGTGCCAGCAGCTTAACGGGAGTAAACTACGAGCAGTACTTC.

The V and J genes are TRBV6-1 and TRBJ2-7; D is ambiguous. Germline CDR1 is MNHNS and CDR2 is SASEGT. The CDR3 contains 13 residues. The V end was cut by 6 bases, the J end by 0 bases, with 9 bases between. The CDR3 is CASRTLFSYEQYF. The DNA of the CDR3 is TGTGCCAGCAGGACACTTTTCTCCTACGAGCAGTACTTC.

The CDR3, as DNA: TGTGCCAGCAACGGACAGGGGGGGAGCTACAATGAGCAGTTCTTC. Its protein is CASNGQGGSYNEQFF. This chain connects TRBV6-6 to TRBJ2-1; 10 nucleotides line up with TRBD1. Germline V lookup: CDR1 MNHNY, CDR2 SVGAGI (reference sequence). This CDR3 region has 15 residues. Germline trimming cut 7 bases from V and 3 bases from J; bases unmatched to any gene: 6.

This rearrangement joins TRBV6-5 to TRBJ2-7; no clear D gene. This CDR3 has 14 residues. Germline V gene data show CDR1 as MNHEY and CDR2 as SVGAGI. Trimming stripped 5 bases from V and 0 bases from J, with 11 bases between. Written as DNA, the CDR3 is TGTGCCAGCAGTCCTTCGTGGGCCTCCTACGAGCAGTACTTC. This codes for CASSPSWASYEQYF.

This clone appeared once. CDR3 amino acids: CARQGGGYGYTF. As DNA, the CDR3 is TGTGCCAGGCAGGGGGGCGGATATGGCTACACCTTC. This chain joins TRBV2 and TRBJ1-2; TRBD1 agrees at 7 bases. The V gene's germline CDR1 is SNHLY and CDR2 FYNNEI. V lost 9 bases to trimming and J lost 5 bases; unmatched junction nucleotides: 6. The CDR3 length is 12 residues.

The chain couples TRBV29-1 to TRBJ2-1, with no clear D. Germline V lookup: CDR1 SQVTM, CDR2 ANQGSEA. Trimming took 8 bases from V and 0 from J, leaving 17 bases between them. The CDR3 contains 15 residues. The chain's CDR3 is CSHLSTASSYNEQFF. The CDR3, as DNA: TGCAGCCACCTATCGACCGCGAGCTCCTACAATGAGCAGTTCTTC.

This sequence joins TRBV10-3 and TRBJ2-1; 8 bases align to TRBD2. Germline trimming cut 2 bases from V and 10 bases from J; bases unmatched to any gene: 7. The CDR3 is made up of 14 amino acids. Germline-derived CDR1 and CDR2 are ENHRY and SYGVKD. This CDR3 reads CAISEREGYHEQFF. The CDR3 bases are TGTGCCATCAGTGAGCGGGAGGGATATCACGAGCAGTTCTTC.

V is TRBV7-9 and J is TRBJ2-7, with D possibly matching TRBD1 (7 bases). The CDR3 loop spans 15 amino acids. Germline-derived CDR1 and CDR2 are SEHNR and FQNEAQ (reference sequence). Trimming removed 5 bases at V and 3 bases at J, with 17 bases between. For the CDR3, the DNA is TGTGCCAGCAGCAAGAGTGGTCAGGGGGGCTACGAGCAGTACTTC. Translated: CASSKSGQGGYEQYF.

The chain has TRBV10-1 and TRBJ2-7; TRBD1 matches at 7 bases. Unmatched junction bases numbered 9, after V lost 3 bases and J lost 7 bases. The CDR3 extends over 14 amino acids. Germline V CDR1 and CDR2: WNHNN, SYGVQD (reference sequence). CDR3 nucleotide sequence: TGCGCCAGCAGTGAAGACAGGGCCTTCGGAGAGCAGTACTTC. It encodes CASSEDRAFGEQYF.

The chain recombines TRBV5-5 with TRBJ2-7, with D uncertain. Germline CDR1 SGHKS, CDR2 YYEKEE (reference sequence). Trimming left V 2 bases short and J 3 bases short, with 15 bases between. This CDR3 comprises 15 residues. The CDR3 spells CASSFLQQTYYEQYF. DNA of the CDR3: TGTGCCAGCAGCTTTCTACAGCAGACTTACTACGAGCAGTACTTC.

The chain is built from TRBV6-4 and TRBJ2-3; 7 bases line up with TRBD2. The V gene end was trimmed by 9 bases and the J gene end by 2 bases; junction bases not matched to a gene: 2. Germline-derived CDR1 and CDR2 are MRHNA and SNTAGT. CDR3 length: 12 residues. CDR3 loop: CARGLYTDTQYF. Written as DNA, the CDR3 is TGTGCCAGGGGACTATACACAGATACGCAGTATTTT.

This chain links TRBV9 with TRBJ2-1; a possible D gene is TRBD1 (6 bases). CDR3 size: 13 residues. In germline, CDR1 is SGDLS, CDR2 YYNGEE. V lost 7 bases, J lost 7 bases, and 15 bases lay in between. The CDR3 is CASGPGHKNEQFF. The CDR3, as DNA: TGTGCCAGCGGGCCGGGACATAAGAATGAGCAGTTCTTC.